Listed below are T cell receptor beta chains from one sample, sequenced in a study of monozygotic twins with inflammatory bowel disease. TCRdb re-called the 5' RACE reads; one entry per CDR3 protein, DNA not given. Its listing shows about 380,000 distinct CDR3 sequences. Sequenced input: blood. The origin of the receptors is a human donor with ulcerative colitis or Crohn's disease, or a healthy co-twin of an affected twin (not recorded which). CDR3s include the opening cysteine and the closing phenylalanine or tryptophan. Each record gives: J gene, V gene, CDR3 protein.

TRBJ2-1 TRBV5-1 CASSMVGGSSYNEQFF
TRBJ2-7 TRBV6-5 CASSYSGTHYEQYF
TRBJ1-2 TRBV20-1 CSARGHRPHNYGYTF
TRBJ2-5 TRBV7-9 CASSSLQGRSSETQYF
TRBJ2-5 TRBV4-3 CASSQDLGRGTQETQYF
TRBJ1-2 TRBV19 CASSITSNYGYTF
TRBJ1-1 TRBV6-6 CASSETPNTEAFF
TRBJ2-7 TRBV18 CASSPLDSAYEQYF
TRBJ1-1 TRBV5-1 CASSNSGQGYTEAFF
TRBJ1-6 TRBV20-1 CSGPAGAGINSPLHF
TRBJ2-3 TRBV30 CAWSLGLASDTQYF
TRBJ2-3 TRBV21-1 CASSKFNTQYF
TRBJ2-1 TRBV11-1 CASSLQMSGGNNEQFF
TRBJ2-3 TRBV20-1 CSAHGYGQGRSRYRTDTQYF
TRBJ2-1 TRBV18 CASSPDFGFHEQFF
TRBJ2-2 TRBV15 CATSRDLSTTGELFF
TRBJ1-5 TRBV7-9 CASSWGNQPQHF
TRBJ1-5 TRBV27 CASSLLRDRDQPQHF
TRBJ2-5 TRBV6-5 CASSYSGGFWETQYF
TRBJ1-2 TRBV7-2 CASSLAGTSGYTF
TRBJ1-1 TRBV7-3 CASSSRTGSLNTEAFF
TRBJ2-3 TRBV7-6 CASSTGQGVGTDTQYF
TRBJ2-5 TRBV5-1 CASIGLAGRGYQETQYF
TRBJ1-1 TRBV20-1 CSAGQLQIWSEAFF
TRBJ2-3 TRBV11-2 CASSLVGGGALRTTDTQYF
TRBJ2-1 TRBV6-2/TRBV6-3 CASSPRERVHNEQFF
TRBJ1-6 TRBV27 CASSTETGRPHYNSPLHF
TRBJ1-2 TRBV29-1 CSVEDNTRGGYTF
TRBJ1-5 TRBV4-2 CASNPGPGNQPQHF
TRBJ1-2 TRBV7-2 CASSDRGGNYGYTF
TRBJ1-4 TRBV11-2 CASSKFGQGVNEKLFF
TRBJ1-1 TRBV7-9 CASSSGTGTEAFF
TRBJ2-5 TRBV20-1 CSARHTALASKETQYF
TRBJ1-5 TRBV27 CACSTTGGNQPQHF
TRBJ2-7 TRBV28 CASSKSPSYEQYF
TRBJ2-6 TRBV2 CASSEVGSGANVLTF
TRBJ1-6 TRBV15 CATSRDVSKGSPLHF
TRBJ2-7 TRBV2 CASLQGHTYEQYF
TRBJ2-7 TRBV7-9 CASSLARVILSPEQYF
TRBJ2-5 TRBV4-2 CASSPRLTGEKTQYF
TRBJ2-3 TRBV20-1 CSANDGLAGGGTQYF
TRBJ2-1 TRBV29-1 CSVEGTSNEQFF
TRBJ2-5 TRBV6-5 CAVEVTGQETQYF
TRBJ2-1 TRBV7-9 CASRIQGQSSYNEQFF
TRBJ2-3 TRBV18 CASSPLGLVGDTQYF
TRBJ2-7 TRBV2 CASGLAGPSYEQYF
TRBJ2-2 TRBV6-1 CASRTPRGSRELFF
TRBJ2-7 TRBV30 CAWNFAPGQRNYEQYF
TRBJ2-3 TRBV7-3 CASSSLGHHTDTQYF